These 27 T cell receptor beta chains were sequenced from one sample in a study of cytomegalovirus exposure and HLA in healthy donors. Primers included in the PCR were 60 Vbeta and 13 Jbeta primers. Data came from immunoSEQ multiplex PCR; TCRdb stores just in-frame clones and leaves some out. The table has fewer than 250,000 clones, around 79% seen once. Sample: PBMCs. Receptors originate from a woman aged 50 to 60 in good health and CMV-seronegative.

This clone came up a few times. The V and J genes are TRBV7-2 and TRBJ1-5; 7 bases fit TRBD1. V lost 7 bases and J lost 3; bases outside the gene matches: 9. The CDR3 loop spans 15 amino acids. Germline V lookup: CDR1 SGHTA, CDR2 FQGNSA. CDR3 amino acids: CASTRDRSFNQPQHF. The CDR3 DNA is TGTGCCAGCACCCGGGACAGAAGCTTCAATCAGCCCCAGCATTTT.

This clone was detected a few times. The CDR3 DNA sequence: TGCGCCAGCAGCCAACGGACAGGGAACACTGAAGCTTTCTTT. Protein sequence: CASSQRTGNTEAFF. The chain joins TRBV4-3 to TRBJ1-1, with TRBD1 identical over 7 bases. This CDR3 comprises 14 residues. Trimming cost V 2 bases and J 1 base; bases outside gene matches: 1. The V gene's germline CDR1 is LGHNA and CDR2 YSLEER.

CDR3 residues: CASSFADRGLYGYTF. The DNA for the CDR3 is TGTGCCAGCAGCTTTGCGGACAGGGGGCTCTATGGCTACACCTTC. The chain recombines TRBV7-6 with TRBJ1-2; 11 bases are a match to TRBD1. Germline V lookup: CDR1 SGHVS, CDR2 FNYEAQ. Trimming at V came to 3 bases and at J to 4 bases, leaving 4 bases not matched to a gene. This CDR3 is 15 amino acids long.

The J gene is TRBJ2-2, the V gene TRBV29-1; tentatively, D is TRBD1 (6 bases). V shed 6 bases and J shed 2 bases, with 16 bases lying between them. CDR3 size: 15 residues. Germline lookup yields CDR1 SQVTM and CDR2 ANQGSEA. The DNA of the CDR3 is TGCAGCGTCTCCCTGGGGACACCTAACACCGGGGAGCTGTTTTTT. It is translated as CSVSLGTPNTGELFF.

This sequence joins TRBV27 and TRBJ2-7; 11 nucleotides line up with TRBD1. J gave up 3 bases and V 6 bases, and 7 bases lay outside the gene matches. Per germline, CDR1 MNHEY and CDR2 SMNVEV (reference sequence). This CDR3 region has 15 residues. This CDR3 is CASRDRTGGVYEQYF. The CDR3 DNA follows: TGTGCCAGCAGGGATCGGACAGGGGGCGTCTACGAGCAGTACTTC.

The chain combines TRBV7-2 with TRBJ1-1; D unclear. CDR3 length equals 15 residues. Germline assignment: CDR1 SGHTA and CDR2 FQGNSA. Trimming cost V 0 bases and J 2 bases, with 10 bases left between them. Here the CDR3 reads CASSLAVTGNTEAFF. CDR3 DNA sequence: TGTGCCAGCAGCTTAGCAGTCACGGGAAACACTGAAGCTTTCTTT. The full variable domain, in which reference TRBV7-2 and TRBJ1-1 provide the parts outside the CDR3, is GAGVSQSPSNKVTEKGKDVELRCDPISGHTALYWYRQSLGQGLEFLIYFQGNSAPDKSGLPSDRFSAERTGGSVSTLTIQRTQQEDSAVYLCASSLAVTGNTEAFFGQGTRLTVV.

The chain carries TRBV5-4 and TRBJ2-7; D possibly corresponds to TRBD1 (6 bases). Deletions cut 0 bases from V and 4 bases from J, with 14 bases between. Germline assignment: CDR1 SGHNT and CDR2 YYREEE (reference sequence). CDR3 length: 15 residues. CDR3 region: CASSLVGGYNYEQYF. Here the CDR3 DNA reads TGTGCCAGCAGCTTGGTAGGGGGATACAATTACGAGCAGTACTTC.

V and J are TRBV6-5 and TRBJ1-2, with 7 bases that match TRBD1. Germline V gene lookup returns CDR1 MNHEY and CDR2 SVGAGI. The CDR3 is 15 residues long. Losses at the gene ends were 6 bases for V and 8 bases for J; bases not matched to a gene: 15. CDR3 nucleotide sequence: TGTGCCAGCAGGGGATGGACAGGTGGACCGTTCGGCTACACCTTC. Translation: CASRGWTGGPFGYTF.

The chain employs TRBV4-3 and TRBJ2-5, with 11 bases identical to TRBD2. The end of the DNA is better explained by TRBJ2-7, so the J call may be wrong. The CDR3 consists of 15 residues. The germline CDR1 and CDR2 sequences are LGHNA and YSLEER. The CDR3 sequence: CASRDGTSGHYEQYF. As DNA, the CDR3 is TGCGCCAGCAGGGATGGGACTAGCGGCCACTACGAGCAGTACTTC.

The J gene is TRBJ1-2, the V gene TRBV2, with D possibly matching TRBD1 (6 bases). Looked up from germline, CDR1 is SNHLY and CDR2 is FYNNEI. The ends were cut back, 10 bases at V and 8 bases at J, with 29 bases in the middle. The CDR3 contains 16 residues. This chain's CDR3 is CATIWARGAIMGGYTF. CDR3 coding DNA: TGTGCCACCATTTGGGCCCGGGGGGCTATTATGGGGGGCTACACCTTC.

The chain couples TRBV29-1 to TRBJ1-1; D is unresolved. Germline V gives CDR1 SQVTM, CDR2 ANQGSEA. V was pared by 3 bases and J by 4 bases, with 9 bases between. The length of the CDR3 is 12 residues. CDR3 in amino acids: CSVDATATEAFF. The DNA of the CDR3 is TGCAGCGTTGACGCAACAGCCACTGAAGCTTTCTTT.

This chain links TRBV19 with TRBJ1-1; D gene uncertain. In germline, CDR1 is LNHDA, CDR2 SQIVND (reference sequence). The V and J ends lost 3 bases and 0 bases respectively, with 11 bases between them. CDR3 length equals 15 residues. For the CDR3, the DNA is TGTGCCAGTAGTATGTTACAGAGACTGAACACTGAAGCTTTCTTT. Its protein product is CASSMLQRLNTEAFF.

The gene calls are TRBV2 and TRBJ1-2; D not resolved. V lost 0 bases and J 4 bases, leaving 15 bases between the germline ends. Germline V gene sequence: CDR1 SNHLY, CDR2 FYNNEI. The CDR3 extends over 16 amino acids. The CDR3 sequence is CASSEAAVTKSYGYTF. The CDR3 DNA sequence: TGTGCCAGCAGTGAAGCGGCCGTAACCAAGTCCTATGGCTACACCTTC.

This clone was detected only once. The genes are TRBV5-6 and TRBJ2-4; maybe TRBD1 (5 bases). Trimming cost V 0 bases and J 0 bases, with 7 bases left between them. The length of the CDR3 is 15 residues. Per the germline V gene, CDR1 is SGHDT and CDR2 is YYEEEE. CDR3 amino acids: CASSLEGPAKNIQYF. As DNA, the CDR3 is TGTGCCAGCAGCTTGGAGGGGCCAGCCAAAAACATTCAGTACTTC. The whole variable domain, remainder taken from reference TRBV5-6 and TRBJ2-4, is DAGVTQSPTHLIKTRGQQVTLRCSPKSGHDTVSWYQQALGQGPQFIFQYYEEEERQRGNFPDRFSGHQFPNYSSELNVNALLLGDSALYLCASSLEGPAKNIQYFGAGTRLSVL.

A single count supports this clone. This chain uses TRBV6-6 with TRBJ2-7; 10 nucleotides align to TRBD2. Germline loops: CDR1 MNHNY, CDR2 SVGAGI (reference sequence). This CDR3 comprises 13 residues. Losses at the gene ends were 6 bases for V and 4 bases for J; bases not matched to a gene: 3. The CDR3 DNA is TGTGCCAGCAGCAAGGGACTAGCGTACGAGCAGTACTTC. It specifies CASSKGLAYEQYF.

V gene TRBV19 combines with J gene TRBJ1-5; no clear D gene. The germline gives CDR1 LNHDA, CDR2 SQIVND (reference sequence). V was shortened by 0 bases and J by 11 bases, with 14 bases between the two germline ends. This CDR3 contains 14 residues. This CDR3 reads CASSIDHERRTQHF. The DNA for the CDR3 is TGTGCCAGTAGTATAGATCACGAACGGAGGACCCAGCATTTT.

This chain links TRBV19 with TRBJ1-5; 9 nucleotides align to TRBD1. Germline-derived CDR1 and CDR2 are LNHDA and SQIVND (reference sequence). Germline trimming cut 5 bases from V and 11 bases from J; bases unmatched to any gene: 16. The CDR3 contains 16 residues. For the CDR3, the DNA is TGTGCCAGTAGTGCCAAGGGACAGGGAGCTTTTCACTCCCAGCATTTT. It encodes CASSAKGQGAFHSQHF.

This clone appeared a single time. The gene calls are TRBV7-2 and TRBJ1-2; 7 bases line up with TRBD1. Trimming cost V 4 bases and J 3 bases; bases outside gene matches: 5. The CDR3 is made up of 14 amino acids. In germline, CDR1 is SGHTA, CDR2 FQGNSA. CDR3 in amino acids: CASSWTGTDYGYTF. CDR3 nucleotides: TGTGCCAGCAGCTGGACCGGGACAGACTATGGCTACACCTTC.

V is TRBV7-3 and J is TRBJ2-7; TRBD2 matches 11 bases. CDR3 length equals 15 residues. V lost 5 bases to trimming and J lost 0 bases; unmatched junction nucleotides: 3. Germline values: CDR1 SGHTA, CDR2 FQGTGA. The CDR3 sequence: CASSPSGRNSYEQYF. The CDR3 DNA reads as TGTGCCAGCAGCCCTAGCGGGAGGAACTCCTACGAGCAGTACTTC.

This clone was observed a single time. The V gene is TRBV12-1, the J gene TRBJ1-5; TRBD1, the table's D call, lacks a check against the DNA. TRBV12-1 is a pseudogene locus. CDR3 size: 16 residues. For the CDR3, the DNA is TGTGCCAGCAGCTGTCCGGGACAGGGTGCGCATCAGCCCCAGCATTTT. Translated, it gives CASSCPGQGAHQPQHF.

In regard to this clone: One junction end disagrees with the germline gene, perhaps due to a read error. This rearrangement joins TRBV7-9 to TRBJ1-4; weak D call: TRBD1 (5 bases). This CDR3 is 12 amino acids long. In germline, CDR1 is SEHNR, CDR2 FQNEAQ (reference sequence). The chain's CDR3 is CTSSSDSRKLFF. The CDR3 DNA reads as TGTACCAGCAGCTCCGACAGTAGGAAACTGTTTTTT.

The chain links TRBV30 to TRBJ1-4; D is perhaps TRBD1 (6 bases). This CDR3 is built from 14 residues. Germline loops: CDR1 GTSNPN, CDR2 SVGIG (reference sequence). Trimming shortened V by 2 bases and J by 10 bases, and 17 bases separated the two germline ends. The CDR3 region is CAWSTGTIGGKLFF. The CDR3 DNA reads as TGTGCCTGGAGTACCGGGACAATAGGAGGAAAACTGTTTTTT.

Only one count was recorded for this clone. The gene calls are TRBV6-4 and TRBJ2-3; TRBD2 is a possible D gene (6 bases). Trimming removed 4 bases at V and 4 bases at J, with 12 bases between. The CDR3 runs to 14 residues. Germline CDR1 MRHNA, CDR2 SNTAGT. The CDR3 sequence is CASSVGGGADTQYF. The CDR3 nucleotides are TGTGCCAGCAGTGTTGGGGGAGGCGCAGATACGCAGTATTTT.

The chain joins TRBV7-2 to TRBJ2-3; 12 bases align to TRBD2. Losses at the gene ends were 3 bases for V and 5 bases for J; bases not matched to a gene: 6. Per the germline V gene, CDR1 is SGHTA and CDR2 is FQGNSA. The CDR3 runs to 16 residues. The CDR3 here is CASSFRTSGIGDTQYF. In nucleotides, the CDR3 is TGTGCCAGCAGCTTCAGGACTAGCGGGATAGGAGATACGCAGTATTTT.

Only one count was recorded for this clone. The CDR3 sequence: CASKQLRTRPYF. CDR3 DNA: TGTGCCAGCAAACAGCTTCGTACCCGGCCGTACTTC. This chain links TRBV28 with TRBJ2-4; D gene uncertain. Germline V gene lookup returns CDR1 MDHEN and CDR2 SYDVKM. V lost 7 bases to trimming and J lost 15 bases, with 19 bases between them. The length of the CDR3 is 12 residues. The entire variable domain, with the rest obtained from reference TRBV28 and TRBJ2-4, is as follows: DVKVTQSSRYLVKRTGEKVFLECVQDMDHENMFWYRQDPGLGLRLIYFSYDVKMKEKGDIPEGYSVSREKKERFSLILESASTNQTSMYLCASKQLRTRPYFGAGTRLSVL.

The V and J genes are TRBV5-1 and TRBJ2-1; TRBD1 matches at 12 bases. With 4 bases clipped from V and 8 bases from J, the junction kept 13 bases outside the gene matches. This CDR3 is built from 17 residues. CDR1 is SGHRS and CDR2 is YFSETQ in the germline V gene. DNA of the CDR3: TGCGCCAGCAGCCGCCAAACCGGGACAGGGGGCATAGATGAGCAGTTCTTC. It translates to CASSRQTGTGGIDEQFF.

The genes are TRBV5-4 and TRBJ2-5, with TRBD1 identical over 7 bases. Per germline, CDR1 SGHNT and CDR2 YYREEE (reference sequence). CDR3 length: 17 amino acids. V shed 4 bases, J shed 2 bases, and the junction held 14 bases outside the gene matches. CDR3 amino acids: CASSPITRDSSQETQYF. For the CDR3, the DNA is TGTGCCAGCAGCCCCATTACTCGGGACAGTAGTCAAGAGACCCAGTACTTC.